This entry is about one TCR beta chain. Its target is unknown. The data stem from a study of T cell responses to AZD1222 COVID-19 vaccine. Turning to the study itself: The study pooled second doses at about 4 or about 12 weeks.

The CDR3 has 14 amino acids. V was cut by 0 bases and J by 3 bases, with 10 bases left in between. In germline, CDR1 is SGDLS, CDR2 YYNGEE. Libraries were prepared by immunoSEQ multiplex PCR; TCRdb keeps only in-frame clonotypes and omits some of them. The table shows 130,000 to 150,000 clones, with around 89% occurring only once. Findings of the study overall: The sample set comprised mostly white British donors with more females, and clonal diversity was possibly underestimated. AZD1222 recipients seropositive at baseline numbered only six or seven. Elevations in Spike-specific TCR breadth and depth followed administration of two AZD1222 doses.

The gene calls are TRBV9 and TRBJ2-7, with D hard to call. This TCR was recovered from an adult in good health. The source material was peripheral blood, sampled on day 0 of AZD1222 vaccination. CDR3 amino acids: CASSVGGGHYEQYF. Here the CDR3 DNA reads TGTGCCAGCAGCGTAGGTGGTGGTCACTACGAGCAGTACTTC.